This T cell receptor (beta chain) was profiled in a study of T cells after posttransplantation cyclophosphamide. Whole-study results and caveats: Blood and skin or GI T cell repertoires showed limited TRB overlap. After PTCy, TRB diversity resembled that of CNI/methotrexate controls.

Using immunoSEQ multiplex PCR, the repertoire was profiled, and TCRdb retains in-frame clones only, with some absent. The sample has approximately 3,800 clones, about three quarters seen once. A marrow graft followed busulfan-fludarabine conditioning, with cyclophosphamide on days +3 and +4. Germline V gene data show CDR1 as SEHNR and CDR2 as FQNEAQ (reference sequence). V lost 8 bases to trimming and J lost 4 bases, with 17 bases between them. CDR3 size: 14 residues. On this clone: Its target is not known.

This receptor was identified in a female patient aged 50-65 years who received an allogeneic stem cell transplant from a related donor, was CMV-positive, and had no GVHD. Some T cells may trace back to the graft donor. The material sequenced was PBMCs, taken after an allogeneic stem cell transplant with post-transplant cyclophosphamide. The chain couples TRBV7-9 to TRBJ1-2, with D tentatively TRBD1 (5 bases). This chain's CDR3 is CASGGGGIGYGYTF. The DNA of the CDR3 is TGTGCCAGCGGGGGTGGGGGGATCGGCTATGGCTACACCTTC.